Below are 28 T cell receptor beta chains sequenced from a single sample in a study of glioma-infiltrating T cells after dendritic cell vaccination. Profiling relied on immunoSEQ multiplex PCR, and the TCRdb table lists in-frame clones only, not all of them. The data contain approximately 62,000 clones, 86% of them singletons. Time point defined: after dendritic cell vaccination, including at tumor progression/relapse. The starting material was blood, obtained after dendritic cell vaccination. Source of these receptors: a human donor with glioblastoma.

The V gene is TRBV5-6, the J gene TRBJ2-7; the match to TRBD1 covers 8 bases. With 3 bases clipped from V and 9 bases from J, the junction kept 14 bases outside the gene matches. Germline CDR1 is SGHDT and CDR2 is YYEEEE. The CDR3 spans 15 residues. The CDR3 reads CASSYTGGITFGQYF. The CDR3 DNA reads as TGTGCCAGCAGCTACACAGGGGGAATAACGTTCGGGCAGTACTTC.

This chain connects TRBV7-2 to TRBJ1-1; tentative D call: TRBD1 (6 bases). Germline CDR1 SGHTA, CDR2 FQGNSA. V was cut by 8 bases and J by 4 bases, with 14 bases left in between. This CDR3 has 13 residues. CDR3 sequence (DNA): TGTGCCAGCGGTGGGGGCAGGGGCACTGAAGCTTTCTTT. Translating it yields CASGGGRGTEAFF.

The chain uses TRBV19 and TRBJ1-2; weak D call: TRBD1 (6 bases). The CDR3 loop spans 13 amino acids. V dropped 4 bases and J dropped 4 bases, with 10 bases sitting between them. In germline, CDR1 is LNHDA, CDR2 SQIVND (reference sequence). This CDR3 is CASSTMDSYGYTF. The DNA for the CDR3 is TGTGCCAGTAGTACTATGGACAGCTATGGCTACACCTTC.

The chain links TRBV18 to TRBJ1-2, with D possibly being TRBD1 (5 bases). V lost 0 bases and J 0 bases, leaving 11 bases between the germline ends. This CDR3 spans 16 amino acids. The germline CDR1 and CDR2 sequences are KGHSH and LQKENI. In nucleotides, the CDR3 is TGTGCCAGCTCACCACCGGGGCAGCCCTCTAACTATGGCTACACCTTC. It yields the protein CASSPPGQPSNYGYTF.

V and J are TRBV5-6 and TRBJ2-3; 8 bases fit TRBD2. J gave up 0 bases and V 2 bases, and 8 bases lay outside the gene matches. Germline assignment: CDR1 SGHDT and CDR2 YYEEEE. The CDR3 spans 17 residues. CDR3: CASSLRTSGTSTDTQYF. The CDR3 DNA is TGTGCCAGCAGCTTACGAACTAGCGGAACTAGCACAGATACGCAGTATTTT.

This rearrangement joins TRBV7-2 to TRBJ2-1; 11 nucleotides align to TRBD2. V shed 5 bases, J shed 8 bases, and the junction held 8 bases outside the gene matches. The CDR3 totals 15 residues. Germline CDR1 reads SGHTA; CDR2 reads FQGNSA. The CDR3 coding sequence is TGTGCCAGCAGCCTGGGACTAGCGGAATCGGATGAGCAGTTCTTC. It specifies CASSLGLAESDEQFF. The complete variable domain, with remaining parts taken from reference TRBV7-2 and TRBJ2-1, reads GAGVSQSPSNKVTEKGKDVELRCDPISGHTALYWYRQSLGQGLEFLIYFQGNSAPDKSGLPSDRFSAERTGGSVSTLTIQRTQQEDSAVYLCASSLGLAESDEQFFGPGTRLTVL.

This chain joins TRBV25-1 and TRBJ1-2; the D gene is possibly TRBD1 (5 bases). Germline V CDR1 and CDR2: MGHDK, SYGVNS. This CDR3 is built from 13 residues. Trimming took 7 bases from V and 8 from J, leaving 17 bases between them. CDR3 residues: CASTQEGLYGYTF. Written as DNA, the CDR3 is TGTGCCAGCACTCAAGAGGGACTATACGGCTACACCTTC.

This clone was observed a few times. This rearrangement joins TRBV10-3 to TRBJ1-3; D is possibly TRBD1 (5 bases). CDR3 size: 14 residues. Germline V gene lookup returns CDR1 ENHRY and CDR2 SYGVKD. V lost 5 bases to trimming and J lost 2 bases, with 10 bases between them. The CDR3 DNA is TGTGCCATCAGTACAGACAGCGCTGGAAACACCATATATTTT. Encoded protein: CAISTDSAGNTIYF.

The CDR3 DNA is TGTGCCAGCAGCTTCTACGGGACTAGCGGGAGTAGGGGGCTACGAGAGCAGTACTTC. The encoded protein is CASSFYGTSGSRGLREQYF. This rearrangement joins TRBV7-9 to TRBJ2-7; TRBD2 aligns across 14 bases. Germline V gene sequence: CDR1 SEHNR, CDR2 FQNEAQ (reference sequence). Trimming cost V 3 bases and J 7 bases; bases outside gene matches: 17. The CDR3 contains 19 residues.

This chain joins TRBV11-2 and TRBJ1-5; no clear D. Germline-derived CDR1 and CDR2 are SGHAT and FQNNGV. The CDR3 has 13 amino acids. The V end lost 4 bases, the J end lost 0 bases, and 4 bases lay between the germline ends. CDR3 DNA: TGTGCCAGCAGCTACTATAGCAATCAGCCCCAGCATTTT. Its protein is CASSYYSNQPQHF.

The CDR3 DNA follows: TGTGCCAGCTCGAGGAGGTCCGCTAATGAAAAACTGTTTTTT. Its translation: CASSRRSANEKLFF. The chain joins TRBV18 to TRBJ1-4; D not certain. V dropped 6 bases and J dropped 3 bases, with 11 bases sitting between them. The CDR3 has 14 amino acids. The germline V gene encodes CDR1 KGHSH and CDR2 LQKENI.

The V call is TRBV5-1, the J call TRBJ2-5; 9 bases fit TRBD1. The CDR3 is 13 residues long. Germline CDR1 SGHRS, CDR2 YFSETQ. J gave up 2 bases and V 7 bases, and 3 bases lay outside the gene matches. CDR3: CASRQGVQETQYF. The CDR3 DNA is TGCGCCAGCCGACAGGGGGTACAAGAGACCCAGTACTTC.

The rearrangement uses TRBV7-9 and TRBJ2-2; 7 bases fit TRBD1. The CDR3 is made up of 15 amino acids. The germline V gene has CDR1 SEHNR and CDR2 FQNEAQ (reference sequence). The trim removed 5 bases at V and 0 bases at J, leaving 3 bases unmatched. CDR3 protein: CASSLGTANTGELFF. The CDR3 DNA reads as TGTGCCAGCAGCCTAGGGACAGCGAACACCGGGGAGCTGTTTTTT.

The CDR3, as DNA: TGTGCCAGCAGCATGGGACAGGGGGTCGAGGAGACCCAGTACTTC. Translation gives CASSMGQGVEETQYF. The chain recombines TRBV7-2 with TRBJ2-5, with 11 bases aligning to TRBD1. The trim removed 5 bases at V and 5 bases at J, leaving 7 bases unmatched. CDR1 is SGHTA, CDR2 FQGNSA, per germline. The CDR3 runs to 15 residues. Full variable domain (outside the CDR3, taken from reference TRBV7-2 and TRBJ2-5): GAGVSQSPSNKVTEKGKDVELRCDPISGHTALYWYRQSLGQGLEFLIYFQGNSAPDKSGLPSDRFSAERTGGSVSTLTIQRTQQEDSAVYLCASSMGQGVEETQYFGPGTRLLVL.

The chain has TRBV10-3 and TRBJ2-2, with 12 nucleotides matching TRBD2. Germline CDR1 is ENHRY and CDR2 is SYGVKD. This CDR3 spans 20 amino acids. The junction had 16 bases not matched to a gene; V was cut back by 8 bases and J by 0 bases. CDR3 loop: CAIPLPPTSGGPTNTGELFF. The CDR3 DNA follows: TGTGCCATCCCCCTCCCTCCAACTAGCGGGGGGCCCACGAACACCGGGGAGCTGTTTTTT.

The V gene is TRBV19, the J gene TRBJ2-5, with 9 nucleotides matching TRBD1. Trimming at V came to 5 bases and at J to 5 bases, leaving 6 bases not matched to a gene. The CDR3 consists of 14 residues. The germline CDR1 and CDR2 sequences are LNHDA and SQIVND (reference sequence). The CDR3 DNA reads as TGTGCCAGTAGTTCGACAGGGGGTTTCGAGACCCAGTACTTC. Translated: CASSSTGGFETQYF. The full variable domain, with the rest looked up from reference TRBV19 and TRBJ2-5, is DGGITQSPKYLFRKEGQNVTLSCEQNLNHDAMYWYRQDPGQGLRLIYYSQIVNDFQKGDIAEGYSVSREKKESFPLTVTSAQKNPTAFYLCASSSTGGFETQYFGPGTRLLVL.

The chain employs TRBV4-3 and TRBJ2-3; a weak D match, TRBD1 (5 bases). V was cut by 4 bases and J by 0 bases, with 14 bases left in between. The CDR3 covers 16 residues. CDR1 is LGHNA, CDR2 YSLEER, per germline. The CDR3 here is CASSPGQPTSTDTQYF. DNA of the CDR3: TGCGCCAGCAGCCCCGGACAACCCACTAGCACAGATACGCAGTATTTT.

The chain links TRBV6-1 to TRBJ2-7; TRBD2 agrees at 7 bases. CDR3 size: 14 residues. Germline CDR1 is MNHNS and CDR2 is SASEGT. With 4 bases clipped from V and 4 bases from J, the junction kept 7 bases outside the gene matches. Written as DNA, the CDR3 is TGTGCCAGCAGTGCGCTCAGCGGGAATTACGAGCAGTACTTC. Its translation is CASSALSGNYEQYF.

The rearrangement uses TRBV11-3 and TRBJ1-3, with D tentatively TRBD1 (5 bases). The CDR3 has 17 residues. Trimming took 4 bases from V and 4 from J, leaving 20 bases between them. Germline CDR1 is SGHNT and CDR2 is YENEEA. CDR3 nucleotides: TGTGCCAGCAGCTCGCCCCTAGACAGTCCCCTCGGAAACACCATATATTTT. Its protein product is CASSSPLDSPLGNTIYF.

The chain recombines TRBV7-9 with TRBJ2-4; 10 nucleotides agree with TRBD2. Germline values: CDR1 SEHNR, CDR2 FQNEAQ (reference sequence). This CDR3 comprises 18 residues. V gave up 1 base and J gave up 5 bases; unmatched junction bases: 11. The CDR3, as DNA: TGTGCCAGCAGCTTAGTTCGGCCCAGCGGGAGGGGCCAAAACATTCAGTACTTC. Translated: CASSLVRPSGRGQNIQYF.

V is TRBV7-7 and J is TRBJ2-5, with D tentatively TRBD2 (7 bases). Germline V lookup: CDR1 SSHAT, CDR2 FNYEAQ (reference sequence). This CDR3 is built from 17 residues. V lost 5 bases and J 5 bases, leaving 24 bases between the germline ends. CDR3 DNA: TGTGCCAGCAGCGTCCGCGGGGGCACGGCAGGAGTTGAGACCCAGTACTTC. This codes for CASSVRGGTAGVETQYF.

A note on this clone: Within the sample, other DNA sequences also encode this same CDR3. This chain joins TRBV14 and TRBJ1-5, with 9 bases that match TRBD1. J lost 1 base, V lost 4 bases, and 2 bases had no gene match. From germline, CDR1 is SGHDN and CDR2 FVKESK. The CDR3 is 15 amino acids. CDR3 in amino acids: CASSLGQGSNQPQHF. The CDR3 coding sequence is TGTGCCAGCAGCCTAGGACAGGGGAGCAATCAGCCCCAGCATTTT.

The V and J genes are TRBV15 and TRBJ1-4; D is undetermined. The germline CDR1 and CDR2 sequences are LNHNV and YYDKDF (reference sequence). Trimming stripped 0 bases from V and 4 bases from J, with 12 bases between. The CDR3 runs to 16 residues. CDR3 loop: CATSRDQPGDNEKLFF. The DNA of the CDR3 is TGTGCCACCAGCAGAGATCAGCCCGGGGATAATGAAAAACTGTTTTTT.

The chain recombines TRBV2 with TRBJ2-7; 9 bases line up with TRBD2. CDR3 length equals 14 residues. Germline trimming cut 1 base from V and 5 bases from J; bases unmatched to any gene: 3. Germline values: CDR1 SNHLY, CDR2 FYNNEI. The DNA of the CDR3 is TGTGCCAGCAGTGAAGATAGCGGGAGTAACGAGCAGTACTTC. It yields the protein CASSEDSGSNEQYF.

The genes are TRBV30 and TRBJ1-4; D is unclear. The germline V gene has CDR1 GTSNPN and CDR2 SVGIG (reference sequence). The germline V and J ends were trimmed by 1 base and 8 bases, with 26 bases remaining between them. The CDR3 has 18 amino acids. The CDR3 nucleotides read TGTGCCTGGAGTGAACTCATTTTCGGCTTTATAGGAGCGGAAAAACTGTTTTTT. This gives the protein CAWSELIFGFIGAEKLFF.

This clone was counted a single time. The V and J genes are TRBV7-2 and TRBJ2-1; D call uncertain. The V end lost 5 bases, the J end lost 0 bases, and 14 bases lay between the germline ends. Per the germline V gene, CDR1 is SGHTA and CDR2 is FQGNSA. The CDR3 spans 16 residues. The CDR3 here is CASSIQSLISYNEQFF. The CDR3 DNA is TGTGCCAGCAGCATCCAAAGCCTGATCTCCTACAATGAGCAGTTCTTC.

The rearrangement uses TRBV30 and TRBJ2-7, with 7 positions matching TRBD1. The CDR3 spans 16 residues. V lost 4 bases and J lost 2; bases outside the gene matches: 14. From germline, CDR1 is GTSNPN and CDR2 SVGIG (reference sequence). The CDR3 region has the DNA TGTGCCTGGACCCTCCCAAGGCCGGGACAGACCTACGAGCAGTACTTC. Protein product: CAWTLPRPGQTYEQYF. The full variable domain, with the rest looked up from reference TRBV30 and TRBJ2-7, is SQTIHQWPATLVQPVGSPLSLECTVEGTSNPNLYWYRQAAGRGLQLLFYSVGIGQISSEVPQNLSASRPQDRQFILSSKKLLLSDSGFYLCAWTLPRPGQTYEQYFGPGTRLTVT.

Judged by abundance, this clone is medium-sized. CDR3 DNA sequence: TGTGCCAGCAGCCCAACTAACCATCAGCTCGAGCAGTACTTC. Translating it yields CASSPTNHQLEQYF. The chain recombines TRBV9 with TRBJ2-7; the D is unclear. The germline V gene encodes CDR1 SGDLS and CDR2 YYNGEE. This CDR3 region has 14 residues. V was cut by 4 bases and J by 6 bases, with 17 bases left in between.